The 7 T cell receptor beta chains below were found in one sample sequenced in a study of cytotoxic CD8 clonotypes in ibrutinib-treated CLL. Profiling relied on immunoSEQ multiplex PCR, and the TCRdb table lists in-frame clones only, not all of them. Of about 140,000 clones in the sample, around three quarters are singletons; the top ten hold around 30%. The sequences come from PBMCs, collected after 12 months of ibrutinib treatment. Receptors were obtained from a human donor with chronic lymphocytic leukemia.

This clone was detected once. V and J are TRBV11-2 and TRBJ1-2, with TRBD1 matching 7 bases. V lost 5 bases, J lost 8 bases, and 14 bases stayed unmatched. CDR3 length equals 15 residues. Germline lookup yields CDR1 SGHAT and CDR2 FQNNGV. For the CDR3, the DNA is TGTGCCAGCAGCCGAAGCGGGACAGAGTGGGGCGGCTACACCTTC. Translated: CASSRSGTEWGGYTF.

The chain uses TRBV19 and TRBJ2-2; a weak D match, TRBD1 (5 bases). Trimming left V 4 bases short and J 8 bases short, with 14 bases between. The V gene's germline CDR1 is LNHDA and CDR2 SQIVND (reference sequence). This CDR3 comprises 14 residues. The CDR3 is CASSTLQAAGELFF. Here the CDR3 DNA reads TGTGCCAGTAGTACCTTACAGGCCGCAGGGGAGCTGTTTTTT.

The chain combines TRBV15 with TRBJ1-2; D might be TRBD1 (5 bases). This CDR3 spans 15 amino acids. Trimming cost V 0 bases and J 4 bases, with 12 bases left between them. From germline, CDR1 is LNHNV and CDR2 YYDKDF (reference sequence). Here the CDR3 DNA reads TGTGCCACCAGCAGAGATCATGGGGGGGGCTATGGCTACACCTTC. Translated, it gives CATSRDHGGGYGYTF.

The chain has TRBV6-1 and TRBJ2-5; TRBD2 matches at 7 bases. The CDR3 loop spans 14 amino acids. The ends lost 7 bases at V and 2 bases at J; junction bases unmatched: 7. CDR1 MNHNS and CDR2 SASEGT come from the germline V gene. CDR3 protein: CASTRAGLQETQYF. CDR3 DNA sequence: TGTGCCAGCACCCGAGCGGGGCTACAAGAGACCCAGTACTTC.

The CDR3 coding sequence is TGTGCCAGCGCCTGGTTCGCAAGCGGGGCCAACGTCCTGACTTTC. It specifies CASAWFASGANVLTF. The chain carries TRBV27 and TRBJ2-6; the D is unclear. Germline V gives CDR1 MNHEY, CDR2 SMNVEV (reference sequence). Trimming took off 8 bases at V and 4 bases at J, with 15 bases between the two ends. CDR3 length: 15 residues.

This clone was counted between two and nine times. The chain joins TRBV11-2 to TRBJ2-7; D uncertain. CDR1 is SGHAT, CDR2 FQNNGV, per germline. The length of the CDR3 is 14 residues. The ends were cut back, 5 bases at V and 0 bases at J, with 11 bases in the middle. In nucleotides, the CDR3 is TGTGCCAGCAGCCGGCCAGGCGTCTCCTACGAGCAGTACTTC. This codes for CASSRPGVSYEQYF. Full variable domain (outside the CDR3, taken from reference TRBV11-2 and TRBJ2-7): EAGVAQSPRYKIIEKRQSVAFWCNPISGHATLYWYQQILGQGPKLLIQFQNNGVVDDSQLPKDRFSAERLKGVDSTLKIQPAKLEDSAVYLCASSRPGVSYEQYFGPGTRLTVT.

The genes are TRBV6-5 and TRBJ2-7; D uncertain. Trimming pared 7 bases from V and 3 bases from J, leaving 10 bases between. Germline V lookup: CDR1 MNHEY, CDR2 SVGAGI. CDR3 length: 12 amino acids. The CDR3 spells CASNWPSYEQYF. CDR3 sequence (DNA): TGTGCCAGCAACTGGCCGAGCTACGAGCAGTACTTC.